This is a list of T cell receptor beta chains from one sample in a study of response to subunit inactivated influenza vaccine. From the RT-PCR reads, TCRdb called clonotypes with MiXCR, one entry per CDR3 protein. The data contain fewer than 400,000 distinct CDR3 sequences, roughly 22% of them singletons. Source: PBMCs from blood, taken about 19 months after vaccination. These receptors were collected from a man between 45 and 75 years old who received an inactivated influenza vaccine. Each CDR3 is given with its conserved first and last residue. A D gene is named only where the DNA matches it firmly. Expanded clones get a size class; other rows say once, few or many, or leave the size out.

clone size: few
V gene: TRBV7-2
D gene: TRBD1
J gene: TRBJ1-1
CDR3 DNA: TGTGCCAGCAGCAGAGGGGGCAGCGACACTGAAGCTTTCTTT
CDR3 protein: CASSRGGSDTEAFF

clone size: once
V gene: TRBV18
D gene: .
J gene: TRBJ2-5
CDR3 DNA: TGTGCCAGCTCACGGCCTACCCAAGAGACCCAGTACTTC
CDR3 protein: CASSRPTQETQYF

clone size: few
V gene: TRBV20-1
D gene: .
J gene: TRBJ1-6
CDR3 DNA: TGCAGTGCTAGAGTTTTTTCTCGGCCGAGCTCCTATAATTCACCCCTCCACTTT
CDR3 protein: CSARVFSRPSSYNSPLHF

clone size: .
V gene: TRBV2
D gene: .
J gene: TRBJ2-1
CDR3 DNA: TGTGCCAGCAGCGGACAGACGAGCTCCTACAATGAGCAGTTCTTC
CDR3 protein: CASSGQTSSYNEQFF

clone size: .
V gene: TRBV29-1
D gene: TRBD1
J gene: TRBJ2-7
CDR3 DNA: TGCAGCGTTGAGACAGGGAGTGAGCAGTACTTC
CDR3 protein: CSVETGSEQYF

clone size: few
V gene: TRBV5-1
D gene: TRBD2
J gene: TRBJ2-5
CDR3 DNA: TGCGCCAGCAGCACTAGACTAGCGGGAGCCTTGCAGTACTTC
CDR3 protein: CASSTRLAGALQYF

clone size: .
V gene: TRBV6-5
D gene: .
J gene: TRBJ2-7
CDR3 DNA: TGTGCCAGCAGTTACAGGACAGGACCGGGAGTTAGCGGGCAGTACTTC
CDR3 protein: CASSYRTGPGVSGQYF

clone size: few
V gene: TRBV4-3
D gene: TRBD1
J gene: TRBJ2-7
CDR3 DNA: TGCGCCAGCAGCCAAGAGCGGACAGGATTAATCGAGCAGTACTTC
CDR3 protein: CASSQERTGLIEQYF

clone size: .
V gene: TRBV7-9
D gene: .
J gene: TRBJ1-4
CDR3 DNA: TGTGCCAGCAGCTTAGGAGGCCCCAGCAACGAAAAACTGTTTTTT
CDR3 protein: CASSLGGPSNEKLFF

clone size: few
V gene: TRBV3-1
D gene: .
J gene: TRBJ1-5
CDR3 DNA: TGTGCCAGCAGCCAAGATCCGGGAGGCAATCAGCCCCAGCATTTT
CDR3 protein: CASSQDPGGNQPQHF

clone size: .
V gene: TRBV10-3
D gene: .
J gene: TRBJ2-5
CDR3 DNA: TGTGCCATCAGTGAGAGGGCCAGGGAGTGGGAGACCCAGTACTTC
CDR3 protein: CAISERAREWETQYF

clone size: many
V gene: TRBV3-1
D gene: TRBD1
J gene: TRBJ1-2
CDR3 DNA: TGTGCCAGCAGCCCCATCAGGGGGGTAAACTATGGCTACACCTTC
CDR3 protein: CASSPIRGVNYGYTF

clone size: few
V gene: TRBV7-7
D gene: .
J gene: TRBJ1-4
CDR3 DNA: TGTGCTAGCAGCTTCGGACCTAATGAAAAACTGTTTTTT
CDR3 protein: CASSFGPNEKLFF

clone size: few
V gene: TRBV9
D gene: .
J gene: TRBJ2-1
CDR3 DNA: TGTGCCAGCAGCGTAGAAGGACTCCCTCACAATGAGCAGTTCTTC
CDR3 protein: CASSVEGLPHNEQFF

clone size: .
V gene: TRBV6-1
D gene: TRBD1
J gene: TRBJ2-1
CDR3 DNA: TGTGCCAGCAGAATGACAGGGGGCTCCTACAATGAGCAGTTCTTC
CDR3 protein: CASRMTGGSYNEQFF

clone size: few
V gene: TRBV5-6
D gene: .
J gene: TRBJ1-2
CDR3 DNA: TGTGCCAGCAGCAGCTACAGGGCCGGTGGCTACACCTTC
CDR3 protein: CASSSYRAGGYTF

clone size: few
V gene: TRBV15
D gene: .
J gene: TRBJ1-5
CDR3 DNA: TGTGCCACCAGCAGAGACCTCAGGGCGCAGCAGCCCCAGCATTTT
CDR3 protein: CATSRDLRAQQPQHF

clone size: .
V gene: TRBV29-1
D gene: TRBD1
J gene: TRBJ2-5
CDR3 DNA: TGCAGCGTTGCCGGACAGGGGGCAGCAGAGACCCAGTACTTC
CDR3 protein: CSVAGQGAAETQYF

clone size: many
V gene: TRBV20-1
D gene: .
J gene: TRBJ2-7
CDR3 DNA: TGCAGTGCTAGAGAATGGTTATCGGGGGTTGGCGAGCAGTACTTC
CDR3 protein: CSAREWLSGVGEQYF

clone size: .
V gene: TRBV5-4
D gene: TRBD1
J gene: TRBJ1-6
CDR3 DNA: TGTGCCAGCAGCTCAAGTCCCGGGACAGGGACTAGCTCACCCCTCCACTTT
CDR3 protein: CASSSSPGTGTSSPLHF

clone size: .
V gene: TRBV23-1
D gene: .
J gene: TRBJ1-2
CDR3 DNA: TGCGCCAGCAGTACAGGGATCCCTAACTATGGCTACACCTTC
CDR3 protein: CASSTGIPNYGYTF

clone size: few
V gene: TRBV6-2/TRBV6-3
D gene: .
J gene: TRBJ1-3
CDR3 DNA: TGTGCCAGCGTTCGGGACAACTCTGGAAACACCATATATTTT
CDR3 protein: CASVRDNSGNTIYF

clone size: .
V gene: TRBV28
D gene: .
J gene: TRBJ1-5
CDR3 DNA: TGTGCCAGCAGTTTAATTTCGGGTATCAGGAGATGGCACAATCAGCCCCAGCATTTT
CDR3 protein: CASSLISGIRRWHNQPQHF

clone size: .
V gene: TRBV9
D gene: .
J gene: TRBJ2-7
CDR3 DNA: TGTGCCAGCAGCGCAACGACAGGAGAGCAGTACTTC
CDR3 protein: CASSATTGEQYF

clone size: few
V gene: TRBV9
D gene: .
J gene: TRBJ2-3
CDR3 DNA: TGTGCCAGCAGCACCGGGACATCTGAACCCACCCATACGCAGTATTTT
CDR3 protein: CASSTGTSEPTHTQYF

clone size: few
V gene: TRBV12-3/TRBV12-4
D gene: .
J gene: TRBJ2-7
CDR3 DNA: TGTGCCAGCAGGGGTATCATATACGAGCAGTACTTC
CDR3 protein: CASRGIIYEQYF

clone size: .
V gene: TRBV12-3/TRBV12-4
D gene: TRBD1
J gene: TRBJ1-5
CDR3 DNA: TGTGCCAGCAGGGGGACAGTGGAACAGCCCCAGCATTTT
CDR3 protein: CASRGTVEQPQHF

clone size: .
V gene: TRBV7-8
D gene: .
J gene: TRBJ1-5
CDR3 DNA: TGTGCCAGCAGCTTAGCGCCAGGGCCGGGTCATATTAGCAATCAGCCCCAGCATTTT
CDR3 protein: CASSLAPGPGHISNQPQHF

clone size: many
V gene: TRBV6-2/TRBV6-3
D gene: .
J gene: TRBJ2-5
CDR3 DNA: TGTGCCAGCAGTTACGCCGGGACACTCCAAGAGACCCAGTACTTC
CDR3 protein: CASSYAGTLQETQYF

clone size: .
V gene: TRBV5-1
D gene: .
J gene: TRBJ2-3
CDR3 DNA: TGCGCCAGCAGCTTGGGCTACGGGAGCACAGATACGCAGTATTTT
CDR3 protein: CASSLGYGSTDTQYF

clone size: .
V gene: TRBV11-2
D gene: .
J gene: TRBJ1-4
CDR3 DNA: TGTGCCAGCAGCTTAGAGTTTAGGAGAGCAACTAATGAAAAACTGTTTTTT
CDR3 protein: CASSLEFRRATNEKLFF

clone size: .
V gene: TRBV20-1
D gene: .
J gene: TRBJ1-5
CDR3 DNA: TGCAGTGCAACTCCCGGATCGGGCAATCAGCCCCAGCATTTT
CDR3 protein: CSATPGSGNQPQHF

clone size: few
V gene: TRBV12-3/TRBV12-4
D gene: TRBD2
J gene: TRBJ2-2
CDR3 DNA: TGTGCCAGCACCCCGAGCGGGGCCGGGGAGCTGTTTTTT
CDR3 protein: CASTPSGAGELFF

clone size: .
V gene: TRBV30
D gene: TRBD1
J gene: TRBJ2-2
CDR3 DNA: TGTGCCTGGAGGGGTCAGGGGGTTTCGAACACCGGGGAGCTGTTTTTT
CDR3 protein: CAWRGQGVSNTGELFF

clone size: .
V gene: TRBV28
D gene: .
J gene: TRBJ1-1
CDR3 DNA: TGTGCCAGCAGTTTAATGCTTTTGGGGCTGAACACTGAAGCTTTCTTT
CDR3 protein: CASSLMLLGLNTEAFF

clone size: .
V gene: TRBV6-4
D gene: TRBD1
J gene: TRBJ2-3
CDR3 DNA: TGTGCCAGCAAAGGGACAGGGGGCTCAGATACGCAGTATTTT
CDR3 protein: CASKGTGGSDTQYF

clone size: few
V gene: TRBV3-1
D gene: .
J gene: TRBJ1-2
CDR3 DNA: TGTGCCAGCAGCCAAGGTGGCGGGGGATCCTATGGCTACACCTTC
CDR3 protein: CASSQGGGGSYGYTF

clone size: many
V gene: TRBV11-1
D gene: TRBD1
J gene: TRBJ1-3
CDR3 DNA: TGTGCCAGCAGCTCCACTTCCCATCCGACAGGGGGGTCTGGAAACACCATATATTTT
CDR3 protein: CASSSTSHPTGGSGNTIYF

clone size: few
V gene: TRBV6-5
D gene: .
J gene: TRBJ1-4
CDR3 DNA: TGTGCCAGCAGTTACTGGCGACACCCAACTAATGAAAAACTGTTTTTT
CDR3 protein: CASSYWRHPTNEKLFF

clone size: once
V gene: TRBV6-2/TRBV6-3
D gene: TRBD1
J gene: TRBJ2-1
CDR3 DNA: TGTGCCAGCAGCCTATGGGACAGGGGCTTCTACAATGAGCAGTTCTTC
CDR3 protein: CASSLWDRGFYNEQFF

clone size: once
V gene: TRBV20-1
D gene: .
J gene: TRBJ1-5
CDR3 DNA: TGCAGTGCACGAATCGGGACGGATAGCAATCAGCCCCAGCATTTT
CDR3 protein: CSARIGTDSNQPQHF

clone size: .
V gene: TRBV6-2/TRBV6-3
D gene: .
J gene: TRBJ1-2
CDR3 DNA: TGTGCCAGCAGTTATCGTGCAGAGGGCTATGGCTACACCTTC
CDR3 protein: CASSYRAEGYGYTF